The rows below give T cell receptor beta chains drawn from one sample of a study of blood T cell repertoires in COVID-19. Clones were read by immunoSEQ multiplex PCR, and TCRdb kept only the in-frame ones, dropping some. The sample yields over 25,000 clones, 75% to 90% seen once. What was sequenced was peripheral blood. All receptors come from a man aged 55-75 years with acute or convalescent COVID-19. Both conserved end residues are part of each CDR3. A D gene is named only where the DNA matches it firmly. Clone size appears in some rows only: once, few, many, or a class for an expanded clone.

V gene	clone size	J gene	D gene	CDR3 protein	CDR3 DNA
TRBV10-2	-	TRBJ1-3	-	CASSESAGGASGNTIYF	TGCGCCAGCAGTGAGTCGGCTGGGGGGGCCTCTGGAAACACCATATATTTT
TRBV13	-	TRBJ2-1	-	CASSLRLGGIYNEQFF	TGTGCCAGCAGCTTACGCCTCGGCGGTATTTACAATGAGCAGTTCTTC
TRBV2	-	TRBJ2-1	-	CASRIGGEANEQFF	TGTGCCAGCAGAATTGGTGGCGAGGCTAATGAGCAGTTCTTC
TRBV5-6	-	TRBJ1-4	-	CASSLAGRGEKLFF	TGTGCCAGCAGCTTGGCAGGGCGGGGTGAAAAACTGTTTTTT
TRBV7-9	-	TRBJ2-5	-	CASSPMGLQETQYF	TGTGCCAGCAGCCCCATGGGCCTTCAAGAGACCCAGTACTTC
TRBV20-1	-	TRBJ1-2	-	CSATDSGHYGYTF	TGCAGTGCTACTGACAGCGGACACTATGGCTACACCTTC
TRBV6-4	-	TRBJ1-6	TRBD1	CASSDRNRGTPLHF	TGTGCCAGCAGTGATAGGAACAGGGGAACACCCCTCCACTTT
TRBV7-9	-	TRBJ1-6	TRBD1	CASSSRQGADNSPLHF	TGTGCCAGCAGCTCAAGACAGGGGGCGGATAATTCACCCCTCCACTTT
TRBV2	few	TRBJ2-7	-	CASSEQGPSYEQYF	TGTGCCAGCAGTGAACAGGGGCCCTCCTACGAGCAGTACTTC
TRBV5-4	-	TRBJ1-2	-	CASSLNRLGYTF	TGTGCCAGCAGCCTGAATCGACTGGGCTACACCTTC
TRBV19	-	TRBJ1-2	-	CASSTTYHGYTF	TGTGCCAGTAGTACCACATACCATGGCTACACCTTC
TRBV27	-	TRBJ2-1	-	CASSFLSTSSNEQFF	TGTGCCAGCAGTTTCTTAAGCACTAGCAGCAATGAGCAGTTCTTC
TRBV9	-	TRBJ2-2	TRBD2	CASSSHGLAGVNTGELFF	TGTGCCAGCAGCTCACATGGACTAGCGGGAGTAAACACCGGGGAGCTGTTTTTT
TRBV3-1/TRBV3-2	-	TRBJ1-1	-	CASSQDRVMNTEAFF	TGTGCCAGCAGCCAAGACAGGGTCATGAACACTGAAGCTTTCTTT
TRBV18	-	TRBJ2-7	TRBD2	CASSLGLAGGLVSYEQYF	TGTGCCAGCTCACTGGGACTAGCGGGGGGTCTGGTCTCCTACGAGCAGTACTTC
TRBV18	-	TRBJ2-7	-	CASSPLGKSEDEQYF	TGTGCCAGCTCACCTTTGGGCAAGAGTGAAGACGAGCAGTACTTC
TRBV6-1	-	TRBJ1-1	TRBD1	CASKWDRGQNTEAFF	TGTGCCAGCAAATGGGACAGGGGGCAAAACACTGAAGCTTTCTTT
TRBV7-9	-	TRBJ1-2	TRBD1	CASSPGQGYGYTF	TGTGCCAGCAGCCCGGGACAGGGCTATGGCTACACCTTC
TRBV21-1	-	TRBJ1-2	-	CASSNIRRASPNYGYTF	TGTGCCAGCAGCAACATCCGGAGAGCTAGTCCTAACTATGGCTACACCTTC
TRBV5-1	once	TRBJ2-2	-	CASSLAGGDNAGELFF	TGCGCCAGCAGCTTGGCAGGAGGAGATAACGCCGGGGAGCTGTTTTTT
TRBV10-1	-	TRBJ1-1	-	CASSPGGAGTEAFF	TGCGCCAGCAGCCCGGGGGGGGCAGGCACTGAAGCTTTCTTT
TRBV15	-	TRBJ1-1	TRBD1	CATSRDWSTGVTEAFF	TGTGCCACCAGCAGAGATTGGAGCACAGGGGTCACTGAAGCTTTCTTT
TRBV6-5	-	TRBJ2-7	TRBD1	CASTRDRLSEQYF	TGTGCCAGCACCCGGGACAGGCTAAGTGAGCAGTACTTC
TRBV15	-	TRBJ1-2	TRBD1	CATSRAGTVYGYTF	TGTGCCACCAGCAGAGCCGGGACAGTCTATGGCTACACCTTC
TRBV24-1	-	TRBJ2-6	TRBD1	CATSDPRQGGKGEQSSGANVLTF	TGTGCCACCAGTGACCCGAGACAGGGGGGAAAGGGGGAACAAAGCTCTGGGGCCAACGTCCTGACTTTC
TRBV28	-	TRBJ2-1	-	CASSLLAEQFF	TGTGCCAGCAGTTTACTAGCTGAGCAGTTCTTC
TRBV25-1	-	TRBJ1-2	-	CASSEFEGVGYTF	TGTGCCAGCAGTGAATTCGAGGGGGTAGGCTACACCTTC
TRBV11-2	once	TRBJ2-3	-	CASSLGTRVSTDTQYF	TGTGCCAGCAGCTTAGGTACGAGGGTTAGCACAGATACGCAGTATTTT
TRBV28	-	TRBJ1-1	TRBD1	CASRKRTGRDLGSEAFF	TGTGCCAGCAGGAAACGGACAGGCCGGGACCTAGGTAGTGAAGCTTTCTTT
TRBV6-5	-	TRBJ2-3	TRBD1	CASSLWTGNTDTQYF	TGTGCCAGCAGTTTATGGACAGGGAATACAGATACGCAGTATTTT
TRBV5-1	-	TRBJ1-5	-	CASSLDINQPQHF	TGCGCCAGCAGCTTGGACATCAATCAGCCCCAGCATTTT
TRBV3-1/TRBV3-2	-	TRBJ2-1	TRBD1	CASSQVGTGSSEQFF	TGTGCCAGCAGCCAAGTTGGGACAGGTAGCAGTGAGCAGTTCTTC
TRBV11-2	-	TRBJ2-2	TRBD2	CASSPSGGGTGELFF	TGTGCCAGCAGCCCAAGCGGGGGCGGGACCGGGGAGCTGTTTTTT
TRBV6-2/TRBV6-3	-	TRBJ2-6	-	CASSNVAGLSGANVLTF	TGTGCCAGCAGCAACGTGGCAGGTTTATCTGGGGCCAACGTCCTGACTTTC
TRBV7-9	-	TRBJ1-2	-	CASSLAVPRGYTF	TGTGCCAGCAGCTTAGCGGTGCCTCGGGGCTACACCTTC
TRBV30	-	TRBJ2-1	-	CAWIVGDPYNEQFF	TGTGCCTGGATCGTGGGAGACCCGTACAATGAGCAGTTCTTC
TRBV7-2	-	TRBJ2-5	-	CASSLGWGRLEETQYF	TGTGCCAGCAGCTTAGGATGGGGGCGGTTAGAAGAGACCCAGTACTTC
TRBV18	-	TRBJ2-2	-	CASSPEDDGTGELFF	TGTGCCAGCTCACCGGAGGACGACGGCACCGGGGAGCTGTTTTTT
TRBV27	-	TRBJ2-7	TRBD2	CASSLSGLGPNSYEQYF	TGTGCCAGCAGTTTATCGGGACTAGGCCCTAACTCCTACGAGCAGTACTTC